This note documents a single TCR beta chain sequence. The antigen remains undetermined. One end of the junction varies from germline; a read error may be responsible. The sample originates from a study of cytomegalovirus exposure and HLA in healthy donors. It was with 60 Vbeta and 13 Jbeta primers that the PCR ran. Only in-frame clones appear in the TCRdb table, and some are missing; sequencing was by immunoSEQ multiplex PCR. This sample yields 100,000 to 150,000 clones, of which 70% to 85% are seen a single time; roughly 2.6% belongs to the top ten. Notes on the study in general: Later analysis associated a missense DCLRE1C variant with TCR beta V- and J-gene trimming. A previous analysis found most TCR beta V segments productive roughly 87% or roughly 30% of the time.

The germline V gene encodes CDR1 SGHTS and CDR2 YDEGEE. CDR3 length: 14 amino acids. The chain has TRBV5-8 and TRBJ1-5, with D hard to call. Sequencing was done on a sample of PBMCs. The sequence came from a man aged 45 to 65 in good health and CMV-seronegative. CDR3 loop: CAGSDLWSNQPQHF. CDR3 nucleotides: TGTGCCGGCAGCGACTTATGGAGCAATCAGCCCCAGCATTTT.